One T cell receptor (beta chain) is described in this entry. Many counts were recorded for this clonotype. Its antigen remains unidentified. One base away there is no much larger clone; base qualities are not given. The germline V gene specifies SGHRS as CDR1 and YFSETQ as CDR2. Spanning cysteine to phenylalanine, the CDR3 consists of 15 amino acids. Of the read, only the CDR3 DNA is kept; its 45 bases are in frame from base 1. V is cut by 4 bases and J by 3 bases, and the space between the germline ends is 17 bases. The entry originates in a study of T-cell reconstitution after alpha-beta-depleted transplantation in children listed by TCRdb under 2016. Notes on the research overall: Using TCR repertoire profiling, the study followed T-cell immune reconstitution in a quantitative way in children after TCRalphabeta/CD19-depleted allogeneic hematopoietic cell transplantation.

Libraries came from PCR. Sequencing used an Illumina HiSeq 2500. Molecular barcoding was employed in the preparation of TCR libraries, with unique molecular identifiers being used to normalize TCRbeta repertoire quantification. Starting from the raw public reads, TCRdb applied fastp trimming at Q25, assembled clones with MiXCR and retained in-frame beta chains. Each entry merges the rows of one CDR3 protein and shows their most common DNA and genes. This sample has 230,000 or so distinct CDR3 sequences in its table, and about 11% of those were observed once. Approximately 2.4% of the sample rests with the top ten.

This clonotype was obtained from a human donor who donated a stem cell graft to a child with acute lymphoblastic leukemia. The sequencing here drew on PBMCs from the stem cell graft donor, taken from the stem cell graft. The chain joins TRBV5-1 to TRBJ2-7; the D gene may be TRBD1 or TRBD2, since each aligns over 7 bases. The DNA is TGCGCCAGCAGCCCGCAGGGGGGGGCAAGCTACGAGCAGTACTTC. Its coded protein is CASSPQGGASYEQYF.